Listed below are T cell receptor beta chains from one sample, sequenced in a study of graft-versus-host responses after intestinal transplantation. Produced via immunoSEQ multiplex PCR; TCRdb's table is partial and in-frame only. Of 85,000 to 90,000 clones listed, roughly 80% are singletons. Their antigens are not known. The sample in question was unstimulated CD8+ T cells sorted from spleen or lymph node cells, obtained before intestinal transplant. These receptors all come from a human donor who received an intestinal transplant. Each CDR3 is given with its conserved first and last residue. The order of the fields is V gene, D gene, J gene, clone size, CDR3 protein, CDR3 DNA. D genes are given only for firm matches. For some rows the clone size is stated as once, few or many, or as a class when expanded; others skip it.

v_gene: TRBV19
d_gene: NA
j_gene: TRBJ2-2
abundance: few
CDR3aa: CASSPLSGELFF
CDR3nt: TGTGCCAGTAGTCCCCTCTCCGGGGAGCTGTTTTTT

v_gene: TRBV20-1
d_gene: NA
j_gene: TRBJ2-7
abundance: NA
CDR3aa: CSARNEYEQYF
CDR3nt: TGCAGTGCTAGGAACGAGTACGAGCAGTACTTC

v_gene: TRBV6-1
d_gene: NA
j_gene: TRBJ2-7
abundance: NA
CDR3aa: CASRWDIAYEQYF
CDR3nt: TGTGCCAGCAGGTGGGACATCGCCTACGAGCAGTACTTC

v_gene: TRBV5-6
d_gene: TRBD2
j_gene: TRBJ2-5
abundance: few
CDR3aa: CASSAGGAQETQYF
CDR3nt: TGTGCCAGCAGCGCCGGGGGGGCCCAAGAGACCCAGTACTTC

v_gene: TRBV29-1
d_gene: NA
j_gene: TRBJ1-1
abundance: NA
CDR3aa: CSVEVLDYRVGDAFF
CDR3nt: TGCAGCGTTGAAGTCCTGGATTACAGGGTGGGGGACGCTTTCTTT

v_gene: TRBV27
d_gene: TRBD1
j_gene: TRBJ1-2
abundance: NA
CDR3aa: CASSFLGTGSGVGYTF
CDR3nt: TGTGCCAGCAGTTTTCTTGGGACAGGGAGCGGGGTAGGCTACACCTTC

v_gene: TRBV4-2
d_gene: NA
j_gene: TRBJ2-1
abundance: NA
CDR3aa: CASSQDSTGASYNEQFF
CDR3nt: TGTGCCAGCAGCCAAGATAGTACGGGGGCCTCCTACAATGAGCAGTTCTTC

v_gene: TRBV7-3
d_gene: NA
j_gene: TRBJ2-3
abundance: NA
CDR3aa: CASSSSRTDTQYF
CDR3nt: TGTGCCAGCAGCTCAAGTCGCACAGATACGCAGTATTTT

v_gene: TRBV6-4
d_gene: NA
j_gene: TRBJ1-2
abundance: NA
CDR3aa: CASSEGRNYGYTF
CDR3nt: TGTGCCAGCAGTGAGGGGAGGAACTATGGCTACACCTTC

v_gene: TRBV6-5
d_gene: NA
j_gene: TRBJ2-7
abundance: NA
CDR3aa: CASSWGQTYEQYF
CDR3nt: TGTGCCAGCAGTTGGGGACAAACCTACGAGCAGTACTTC

v_gene: TRBV4-3
d_gene: NA
j_gene: TRBJ1-5
abundance: NA
CDR3aa: CASSQGSQPQHF
CDR3nt: TGCGCCAGCAGCCAAGGGTCGCAGCCCCAGCATTTT

v_gene: TRBV9
d_gene: TRBD2
j_gene: TRBJ2-1
abundance: NA
CDR3aa: CASSGLPRLADYNEQFF
CDR3nt: TGTGCCAGCAGCGGGCTCCCCCGACTAGCAGATTACAATGAGCAGTTCTTC

v_gene: TRBV27
d_gene: NA
j_gene: TRBJ2-7
abundance: few
CDR3aa: CASSLWGSSYEQYF
CDR3nt: TGTGCCAGCAGTTTATGGGGGAGCTCCTACGAGCAGTACTTC

v_gene: TRBV13
d_gene: NA
j_gene: TRBJ2-7
abundance: NA
CDR3aa: CASSLVQEGREQYF
CDR3nt: TGTGCCAGCAGCTTAGTGCAGGAGGGTCGCGAGCAGTACTTC

v_gene: TRBV6-5
d_gene: TRBD1
j_gene: TRBJ2-2
abundance: NA
CDR3aa: CASSYGGQGTGELFF
CDR3nt: TGTGCCAGCAGTTACGGTGGACAGGGCACCGGGGAGCTGTTTTTT

v_gene: TRBV5-1
d_gene: NA
j_gene: TRBJ2-6
abundance: NA
CDR3aa: CASSYWTHWANVLTF
CDR3nt: TGCGCCAGCAGCTACTGGACACACTGGGCCAACGTCCTGACTTTC

v_gene: TRBV27
d_gene: NA
j_gene: TRBJ1-1
abundance: once
CDR3aa: CATADQGEGNTEAFF
CDR3nt: TGTGCCACCGCAGACCAGGGAGAGGGGAACACTGAAGCTTTCTTT

v_gene: TRBV7-9
d_gene: TRBD1
j_gene: TRBJ1-2
abundance: NA
CDR3aa: CASGTPTTLGQLDGYTF
CDR3nt: TGTGCCAGCGGCACACCAACAACACTGGGACAGTTGGATGGCTACACCTTC

v_gene: TRBV5-4
d_gene: TRBD1
j_gene: TRBJ1-1
abundance: NA
CDR3aa: CASSVNPDRGGIVPEAFF
CDR3nt: TGTGCCAGCAGCGTAAACCCGGACAGGGGGGGGATTGTTCCTGAAGCTTTCTTT

v_gene: TRBV11-1
d_gene: TRBD2
j_gene: TRBJ2-7
abundance: NA
CDR3aa: CASSLGAGGPLEEQYF
CDR3nt: TGTGCCAGCAGCTTAGGAGCGGGGGGGCCACTCGAAGAGCAGTACTTC

v_gene: TRBV4-1
d_gene: TRBD2
j_gene: TRBJ2-7
abundance: NA
CDR3aa: CASSHQRGAYEQYF
CDR3nt: TGCGCCAGCAGCCACCAGCGGGGGGCCTACGAGCAGTACTTC

v_gene: TRBV6-4
d_gene: NA
j_gene: TRBJ1-2
abundance: NA
CDR3aa: CASSVAGSNYGYTF
CDR3nt: TGTGCCAGCAGTGTAGCGGGATCCAACTATGGCTACACCTTC

v_gene: TRBV7-9
d_gene: NA
j_gene: TRBJ1-4
abundance: once
CDR3aa: CASGAMNEKLFF
CDR3nt: TGTGCCAGCGGTGCGATGAATGAAAAACTGTTTTTT

v_gene: TRBV9
d_gene: TRBD2
j_gene: TRBJ2-7
abundance: NA
CDR3aa: CASSPRLAGTYEQYF
CDR3nt: TGTGCCAGCAGCCCGAGACTAGCGGGGACCTACGAGCAGTACTTC